This paragraph covers one TCR beta chain sequence. This sample was taken from a study of blood T cell repertoires in COVID-19. Overall study context: Sites across the United States, Italy and Spain contributed samples from acute and convalescent COVID-19. PBMCs, B-cell-depleted T cells, or T cells were the source of the cDNA or gDNA that made up the material.

Per the original methods: Estimated nucleated cell counts came from reference gene primer amplification. Method: immunoSEQ multiplex PCR; TCRdb's copy keeps in-frame clones and lacks some. V and J calls and clone size are those listed in that table; D and trimming were worked out from the DNA. The data contain 60,000 to 65,000 clones, roughly 76% of them singletons. This CDR3 has 16 amino acids. The V gene end was trimmed by 7 bases and the J gene end by 7 bases; junction bases not matched to a gene: 12. Per the germline V gene, CDR1 is MNHNY and CDR2 is SVGAGI (reference sequence). This TCR came from a human donor in a cohort sampled during active COVID-19. The chain uses TRBV6-6 and TRBJ1-4; 10 bases agree with TRBD1. Sample: peripheral blood. The CDR3 region has the DNA TGTGCCAGCACCATAAGGGCCGGGACAGGGGTTGAAAAACTGTTTTTT. The encoded protein is CASTIRAGTGVEKLFF.